The clone carrying this TCR beta chain turned up a few times. Antigen specificity is unknown. This sample is drawn from a study of blood T cells in healthy people across ages. The wider study: About one barcoded beta molecule per two T cells was captured by template switching.

The people who gave samples were healthy Caucasians from Russia, aged about 6 to 100. Trimming removed 7 bases from V and 3 bases from J, with 19 bases in between. The CDR3 contains 15 residues. The germline CDR1 and CDR2 sequences are MDHEN and SYDVKM. With a J-beta primer mix and a sample-barcoded 5' primer, a second PCR ran about 6 to 11 cycles. TCRdb re-derived calls from the 5' RACE reads in MiXCR, one entry per CDR3 protein. The sample yields 1.5 million or so distinct CDR3 sequences, 42% seen once. Findings and limits, study-wide: A greater number of naive CD4+ cells and higher diversity distinguished long-lived donors from aged donors.

The clonotype originates from a woman younger than 35 in good health. What was sequenced was blood. The rearrangement links TRBV28 to TRBJ2-7; D assignment may be TRBD1 or TRBD2 (5 bases each). The CDR3, as DNA: TGTGCCAGCACTCCCCTCAGCCCAGGGAGCTACGAGCAGTACTTC. This gives the protein CASTPLSPGSYEQYF.